The 20 T cell receptor beta chains listed next were all sequenced from one sample in a study of molecular identifiers for immune sequencing clone quantification. TCRdb fed the PCR reads into MiXCR, producing one record per CDR3 protein. The sample lists approximately 35,000 distinct CDR3 sequences, 19% occurring once. What was sequenced was naive CD8+ T cells from blood, with Jurkat cell RNA spiked in. Subset meaning: FACS-sorted CD8+CD4-CCR7+CD45RA+ naive T cells. The receptor source for this set is a human donor in good health. Some libraries in this study had Jurkat cell RNA spiked in.

This clonotype was observed many times. The chain employs TRBV15 and TRBJ1-1; D ambiguous. CDR1 and CDR2 (germline): LNHNV, YYDKDF (reference sequence). V lost 6 bases and J 10 bases, leaving 15 bases between the germline ends. The CDR3 covers 12 residues. CDR3 nucleotide sequence: TGTGCCACCAGAGGACGTCAAGGGTTAGCTTTCTTT. As protein: CATRGRQGLAFF.

Many counts were recorded for this clonotype. The rearrangement links TRBV4-2 to TRBJ2-6, with D maybe TRBD2 (5 bases). Germline V gives CDR1 LGHNA, CDR2 YNFKEQ. Trimming pared 0 bases from V and 1 base from J, leaving 13 bases between. This CDR3 comprises 18 residues. CDR3 sequence (DNA): TGTGCCAGCAGCCAAGATTTGAATGAGGGATCTGGGGCCAACGTCCTGACTTTC. Protein sequence: CASSQDLNEGSGANVLTF.

In its sample, this clonotype was seen many times. The rearrangement uses TRBV6-2 or TRBV6-3 and TRBJ2-3, with D perhaps matching TRBD1 (5 bases). This CDR3 is 14 amino acids long. Trimming removed 4 bases at V and 6 bases at J, with 14 bases between. The germline gives CDR1 MNHEY, CDR2 SVGEGT. CDR3 in DNA: TGTGCCAGCAGTTCCATCGGGCGACAGGATACGCAGTATTTT. Translating it yields CASSSIGRQDTQYF.

In this sample, this clonotype is medium-sized. The chain recombines TRBV5-6 with TRBJ2-5; no clear D. Trimming cost V 4 bases and J 1 base, with 14 bases left between them. The CDR3 totals 15 residues. Germline V gene lookup returns CDR1 SGHDT and CDR2 YYEEEE. The CDR3 DNA follows: TGTGCCAGCAGCCTCCCAATTGGGCGCCAAGAGACCCAGTACTTC. Its protein is CASSLPIGRQETQYF.

This clonotype showed up many times. The chain has TRBV4-3 and TRBJ2-3, with TRBD1 identical over 7 bases. Trimming at V came to 0 bases and at J to 2 bases, leaving 11 bases not matched to a gene. This CDR3 contains 18 residues. Germline CDR1 reads LGHNA; CDR2 reads YSLEER. The CDR3 nucleotides read TGCGCCAGCAGCCAAGATAGTCCCCGGGACAGAATCACAGATACGCAGTATTTT. Translated, it gives CASSQDSPRDRITDTQYF.

This clonotype was observed a handful of times. J is TRBJ2-1 and V is TRBV19; D may be TRBD2 (6 bases). Per the germline V gene, CDR1 is LNHDA and CDR2 is SQIVND (reference sequence). The CDR3 is 15 residues long. V lost 0 bases, J lost 4 bases, and 10 bases lay in between. CDR3 sequence (DNA): TGTGCCAGTAGTATAGATCACGGGAGTTACAATGAGCAGTTCTTC. Its protein is CASSIDHGSYNEQFF. Supplemented by reference TRBV19 and TRBJ2-1, the full variable domain reads DGGITQSPKYLFRKEGQNVTLSCEQNLNHDAMYWYRQDPGQGLRLIYYSQIVNDFQKGDIAEGYSVSREKKESFPLTVTSAQKNPTAFYLCASSIDHGSYNEQFFGPGTRLTVL.

Details on this clonotype: It may be a read error: a sequence one base away is much more abundant. Here the CDR3 omits its conserved ending phenylalanine or tryptophan, so a read error is the likely source. V and J are TRBV29-1 and TRBJ1-1; the D is unclear. The length of the CDR3 is 12 residues. V was shortened by 2 bases and J by 8 bases, with 12 bases between the two germline ends. CDR1 and CDR2 from the germline V gene are SQVTM and ANQGSEA. The CDR3 spells CSVESSRREAFL. The CDR3 bases are TGCAGCGTTGAAAGTTCACGCAGGGAAGCTTTCCTT.

Turning to this clonotype: With a much larger clone just one base away, this may be a read error. The chain carries TRBV7-7 and TRBJ1-5; D unresolved. The CDR3 sequence is 19 residues long. CDR1 is SSHAT, CDR2 FNYEAQ, per germline (reference sequence). With 5 bases removed from V and 2 bases from J, the gap between germline ends came to 25 bases. CDR3 nucleotide sequence: TGTGCCAGCAGCCCAGAGGAAAAGATTCCAAAAACTGGCAATCAGCCCCAGCATTTT. This encodes CASSPEEKIPKTGNQPQHF. Full variable domain (remainder filled in from reference TRBV7-7 and TRBJ1-5): GAGVSQSPRYKVTKRGQDVTLRCDPISSHATLYWYQQALGQGPEFLTYFNYEAQPDKSGLPSDRFSAERPEGSISTLTIQRTEQRDSAMYRCASSPEEKIPKTGNQPQHFGDGTRLSIL.

In its sample, this clonotype was seen many times. The rearrangement joins TRBV6-1 to TRBJ2-7, with 7 bases identical to TRBD1. CDR1 is MNHNS, CDR2 SASEGT, per germline. After removal of 2 bases from V and 3 bases from J, the junction contained 7 bases not matched to a gene. The CDR3 spans 15 residues. DNA for the CDR3: TGTGCCAGCAGTGAATGGGAGACAGGGCTCTACGAGCAGTACTTC. Translated: CASSEWETGLYEQYF.

Many counts were recorded for this clonotype. CDR3 in amino acids: CASSLAGTGISPTDTQYF. CDR3 bases: TGTGCCAGCAGTTTAGCCGGGACAGGGATTAGCCCTACAGATACGCAGTATTTT. The chain joins TRBV12-3 or TRBV12-4 to TRBJ2-3; 9 nucleotides match TRBD1. The ends lost 0 bases at V and 3 bases at J; junction bases unmatched: 10. CDR3 length: 18 residues.

This clonotype showed up just a few times. This chain connects TRBV13 to TRBJ2-3; D might be TRBD2 (5 bases). CDR1 is PRHDT and CDR2 is FYEKMQ in the germline V gene (reference sequence). The CDR3 is made up of 20 amino acids. Between the trimmed V and J ends, which lost 5 bases and 0 bases, there was a span of 27 bases. CDR3 amino acids: CASSPRWPGSKRTSTDTQYF. In nucleotides, the CDR3 is TGTGCCAGCAGCCCCAGGTGGCCCGGATCCAAGCGGACGAGCACAGATACGCAGTATTTT.

As concerns this clonotype: With a much larger clone just one base away, this may be a read error. J is TRBJ1-2 and V is TRBV14; D is unclear. The CDR3 runs to 13 residues. CDR1 is SGHDN, CDR2 FVKESK, per germline. The V end lost 1 base, the J end lost 4 bases, and 7 bases lay between the germline ends. The CDR3 DNA sequence: TGTGCCAGCAGCCAAGGGAGGGTCTATGGCTACACCTTC. It yields the protein CASSQGRVYGYTF.

This clonotype was found many times. Written as DNA, the CDR3 is TGTGCCAGCAGCCGTAGCGAAGGACAAGAGACCCAGTACTTC. Its protein is CASSRSEGQETQYF. The chain employs TRBV7-9 and TRBJ2-5; D is perhaps TRBD2 (5 bases). The CDR3 contains 14 residues. Trimming took 5 bases from V and 2 from J, leaving 12 bases between them. Per germline, CDR1 SEHNR and CDR2 FQNEAQ (reference sequence).

Worth noting for this clonotype: Germline and junction disagree at one end, which may indicate a read error. The CDR3 DNA sequence: TGTGCCAGCAGCTTAGCGTCTAACACAGCTACGCAGTATTTT. The encoded protein is CASSLASNTATQYF. The gene calls are TRBV13 and TRBJ2-3; no firm D call. This CDR3 has 14 residues. Germline V gives CDR1 PRHDT, CDR2 FYEKMQ (reference sequence). The complete variable domain, with remaining parts taken from reference TRBV13 and TRBJ2-3, reads AAGVIQSPRHLIKEKRETATLKCYPIPRHDTVYWYQQGPGQDPQFLISFYEKMQSDKGSIPDRFSAQQFSDYHSELNMSSLELGDSALYFCASSLASNTATQYFGPGTRLTVL.

This clonotype has at least ten counts. V and J are TRBV4-1 and TRBJ2-3; D uncertain. The CDR3 runs 14 residues. V shed 0 bases and J shed 1 base, with 5 bases lying between them. The germline gives CDR1 MGHRA, CDR2 YSYEKL. CDR3 loop: CASSQDAGTDTQYF. In DNA form, the CDR3 reads TGCGCCAGCAGCCAAGACGCTGGCACAGATACGCAGTATTTT.

This clonotype occurred many times. V is TRBV5-5 and J is TRBJ2-7; 8 nucleotides align to TRBD2. Germline V gene data show CDR1 as SGHKS and CDR2 as YYEKEE (reference sequence). Trimming removed 4 bases from V and 2 bases from J; junction bases left unmatched: 8. The CDR3 contains 15 residues. CDR3 region: CASSTDLGLAYEQYF. As DNA, the CDR3 is TGTGCCAGCAGCACGGACCTGGGACTAGCCTACGAGCAGTACTTC. Complete variable domain (other parts from reference TRBV5-5 and TRBJ2-7): DAGVTQSPTHLIKTRGQQVTLRCSPISGHKSVSWYQQVLGQGPQFIFQYYEKEERGRGNFPDRFSARQFPNYSSELNVNALLLGDSALYLCASSTDLGLAYEQYFGPGTRLTVT.

As to this clonotype: A much larger clone differs from this one at a single base, so this may be a read error. The V gene is TRBV4-3, the J gene TRBJ1-5; D remains unclear. CDR3 length: 13 residues. Germline CDR1 reads LGHNA; CDR2 reads YSLEER. The V end was cut by 4 bases, the J end by 6 bases, with 10 bases between. The CDR3: CASSRAWGQPQHF. CDR3 DNA: TGCGCCAGCAGCCGAGCCTGGGGTCAGCCCCAGCATTTT.

This clonotype was seen ten or more times. The rearrangement uses TRBV9 and TRBJ2-7; D perhaps matches TRBD2 (5 bases). V was trimmed by 0 bases and J by 3 bases, leaving 10 bases between them. Germline-derived CDR1 and CDR2 are SGDLS and YYNGEE. CDR3 length: 14 residues. CDR3 in amino acids: CASSVVSGGYEQYF. CDR3 nucleotide sequence: TGTGCCAGCAGCGTAGTGTCAGGAGGCTACGAGCAGTACTTC. Looking up the rest from reference TRBV9 and TRBJ2-7 gives the full variable domain: DSGVTQTPKHLITATGQRVTLRCSPRSGDLSVYWYQQSLDQGLQFLIQYYNGEERAKGNILERFSAQQFPDLHSELNLSSLELGDSALYFCASSVVSGGYEQYFGPGTRLTVT.

This clonotype was counted at least ten times. This sequence joins TRBV19 and TRBJ1-1; D not certain. CDR1 is LNHDA, CDR2 SQIVND, per germline (reference sequence). Trimming took off 3 bases at V and 0 bases at J, with 5 bases between the two ends. This CDR3 spans 13 amino acids. CDR3 DNA sequence: TGTGCCAGTAGTATCAGATTGAACACTGAAGCTTTCTTT. Translating it yields CASSIRLNTEAFF.

A word on this clonotype: Since a much larger clone is just one base distant, this may be a read error. The J gene is TRBJ1-5, the V gene TRBV27; the match to TRBD1 covers 8 bases. The CDR3 is made up of 14 amino acids. Germline loops: CDR1 MNHEY, CDR2 SMNVEV (reference sequence). The CDR3 DNA follows: TGTGCCAGCAGGACAGGGGTTAGCAATCAGTCCCAGCATTTT. This encodes CASRTGVSNQSQHF.